This passage covers 13 T cell receptor beta chains from one sample sequenced in a study of cytomegalovirus exposure and HLA in healthy donors. PCR used 60 Vbeta primers and 13 Jbeta primers. Profiling relied on immunoSEQ multiplex PCR, and the TCRdb table lists in-frame clones only, not all of them. The sample holds roughly 110,000 clones, 77% seen once. The sequenced sample was PBMCs. These TCRs come from a middle-aged man in good health and CMV-seropositive.

The chain joins TRBV5-1 to TRBJ2-2; 13 bases are a match to TRBD2. CDR3 length: 16 amino acids. Germline lookup yields CDR1 SGHRS and CDR2 YFSETQ. Losses at the gene ends were 4 bases for V and 5 bases for J; bases not matched to a gene: 5. CDR3 nucleotide sequence: TGCGCCAGCAGCGACCTACTAGCGGGGGGGACCGGGGAGCTGTTTTTT. This translates into CASSDLLAGGTGELFF. Supplemented by reference TRBV5-1 and TRBJ2-2, the full variable domain reads KAGVTQTPRYLIKTRGQQVTLSCSPISGHRSVSWYQQTPGQGLQFLFEYFSETQRNKGNFPGRFSGRQFSNSRSEMNVSTLELGDSALYLCASSDLLAGGTGELFFGEGSRLTVL.

This clone was picked up a small number of times. V usage is TRBV15 and J usage is TRBJ2-7, with D maybe TRBD1 (6 bases). Germline values: CDR1 LNHNV, CDR2 YYDKDF (reference sequence). There are 14 residues in the CDR3. With 0 bases removed from V and 5 bases from J, the gap between germline ends came to 11 bases. CDR3 in amino acids: CATSRDVRGNEQYF. CDR3 coding DNA: TGTGCCACCAGCAGAGATGTGAGGGGGAACGAGCAGTACTTC.

The V and J genes are TRBV20-1 and TRBJ1-1; D call uncertain. The CDR3 totals 11 residues. V was clipped by 1 base and J by 8 bases, with 8 bases between them. Per the germline V gene, CDR1 is DFQATT and CDR2 is SNEGSKA (reference sequence). CDR3 sequence: CSARGLLEAFF. The CDR3 DNA reads TGCAGTGCTAGAGGGTTACTAGAAGCTTTCTTT.

The V call is TRBV19, the J call TRBJ2-4, with a possible D match to TRBD1 (6 bases). V was clipped by 1 base and J by 4 bases, with 14 bases between them. Germline CDR1 reads LNHDA; CDR2 reads SQIVND (reference sequence). The CDR3 totals 16 residues. The CDR3 is CASSIAGQRIKNIQYF. For the CDR3, the DNA is TGTGCCAGTAGTATAGCGGGACAAAGAATTAAAAACATTCAGTACTTC.

The V gene is TRBV2, the J gene TRBJ2-1; a possible D gene is TRBD1 (6 bases). From germline, CDR1 is SNHLY and CDR2 FYNNEI. This CDR3 is 13 amino acids long. V lost 10 bases and J lost 5, with 15 bases in between. CDR3 sequence: CAIEQGSDNEQFF. The CDR3 DNA reads as TGTGCCATAGAACAGGGTAGCGACAATGAGCAGTTCTTC.

The chain has TRBV6-5 and TRBJ2-2, with 7 bases aligning to TRBD2. The germline gives CDR1 MNHEY, CDR2 SVGAGI. The CDR3 has 13 residues. With V trimmed by 6 bases and J by 4 bases, 2 bases remained unmatched. CDR3 DNA: TGTGCCAGCAGGCGGGGGTTCACCGGGGAGCTGTTTTTT. Amino acid sequence: CASRRGFTGELFF.

The chain links TRBV9 to TRBJ2-2, with 11 bases fitting TRBD2. CDR1 SGDLS and CDR2 YYNGEE come from the germline V gene. The CDR3 runs to 17 residues. The junction had 12 bases not matched to a gene; V was cut back by 4 bases and J by 7 bases. CDR3 region: CASSYLSGGASRGELFF. Written as DNA, the CDR3 is TGTGCCAGCAGCTACCTTAGCGGGGGGGCAAGTCGCGGGGAGCTGTTTTTT.

DNA of the CDR3: TGTGCCAGTAGTATAGAGAGGACAGGGCCTTATGAAAAACTGTTTTTT. Residues: CASSIERTGPYEKLFF. The chain combines TRBV19 with TRBJ1-4; 8 bases map to TRBD1. In germline, CDR1 is LNHDA, CDR2 SQIVND (reference sequence). The CDR3 extends over 16 amino acids. With 0 bases clipped from V and 6 bases from J, the junction kept 6 bases outside the gene matches.

In its sample, this clone was seen a few times. The same CDR3 is also encoded by other DNA sequences in this sample. The chain carries TRBV4-3 and TRBJ1-4; 7 bases align to TRBD1. With V trimmed by 4 bases and J by 7 bases, 6 bases remained unmatched. The CDR3 has 14 residues. CDR1 and CDR2 from the germline V gene are LGHNA and YSLEER. This CDR3 is CASSPRQGSEKLFF. CDR3 sequence (DNA): TGCGCCAGCAGCCCTAGACAGGGAAGTGAAAAACTGTTTTTT.

The V gene is TRBV6-5, the J gene TRBJ2-5; 8 bases are a match to TRBD2. The V segment lost 7 bases and the J segment 5 bases; nucleotides outside the gene matches: 12. There are 15 residues in the CDR3. Germline V gives CDR1 MNHEY, CDR2 SVGAGI. The CDR3 loop is CASNVVAGSGETQYF. CDR3 in DNA: TGTGCCAGCAACGTGGTAGCGGGGTCCGGGGAGACCCAGTACTTC.

The chain has TRBV7-3 and TRBJ2-5; D is possibly TRBD2 (7 bases). The CDR3 has 13 residues. V was trimmed by 2 bases and J by 5 bases, leaving 9 bases between them. CDR1 and CDR2 from the germline V gene are SGHTA and FQGTGA. DNA for the CDR3: TGTGCCAGCAGCTTAGAGGGGGGGGAGACCCAGTACTTC. This translates into CASSLEGGETQYF.

This clone was counted once. The chain employs TRBV11-3 and TRBJ2-1; weak D call: TRBD2 (6 bases). Looked up from germline, CDR1 is SGHNT and CDR2 is YENEEA. CDR3 length: 13 amino acids. The germline V and J ends were trimmed by 4 bases and 4 bases, with 8 bases remaining between them. CDR3 loop: CASSSGGYNEQFF. The CDR3 DNA follows: TGTGCCAGCAGCTCTGGGGGGTACAATGAGCAGTTCTTC.

The chain is built from TRBV2 and TRBJ2-2; maybe TRBD2 (6 bases). Germline V lookup: CDR1 SNHLY, CDR2 FYNNEI. The CDR3 runs to 15 residues. The germline V and J ends were trimmed by 0 bases and 6 bases, with 11 bases remaining between them. Written as DNA, the CDR3 is TGTGCCAGCAGTGAAGCGGGGGGTTGGGCCGGGGAGCTGTTTTTT. Protein: CASSEAGGWAGELFF.